This TCR beta chain was observed in a study of blood T cell repertoires in COVID-19. Profiling relied on immunoSEQ multiplex PCR, and the TCRdb table lists in-frame clones only, not all of them. The data contain under 350,000 clones, roughly 85% of them singletons. V lost 2 bases to trimming and J lost 2 bases, with 5 bases between them. The CDR3 contains 13 residues. Germline-derived CDR1 and CDR2 are KGHDR and SFDVKD. The chain recombines TRBV24-1 with TRBJ1-2, with D possibly being TRBD1 (5 bases). The sequenced sample was peripheral blood. The sequence derives from a woman aged 50 to 60 who had recovered from COVID-19. Here the CDR3 reads CATSDSGNYGYTF. The CDR3 nucleotides read TGTGCCACCAGTGATTCAGGGAACTATGGCTACACCTTC.